This TCR beta chain was documented in a study of T cells in Graves' hyperthyroidism and ophthalmopathy (dated by TCRdb to the late 2010s). At the level of the whole study: Peripheral blood samples were taken at initial diagnosis, before any treatment was given. TCR V-J signatures able to tell the groups apart were searched for in a discovery cohort of 95 or so patients, of whom under 45 had Graves' ophthalmopathy and around 57 had stable Graves' hyperthyroidism. An independent validation cohort of under 20 hyperthyroidism patients and approximately 17 patients who later progressed to ophthalmopathy tested prospective prediction of ophthalmopathy. The 95 to 100 discovery patients were randomly split 7:3 into training and test sets. In addition, the study compared T-cell repertoires in thyroid tissue and in blood from several Graves' hyperthyroidism patients. Following sampling, methimazole starting at 30 mg daily was given to hyperthyroidism patients, and high-dose intravenous methylprednisolone was given to ophthalmopathy patients. The paper describes TCR Vbeta CDR3 sequencing of fewer than 150 peripheral blood samples, made up of fewer than 50 ophthalmopathy patients, some 80 hyperthyroidism patients and 17 progressor patients. Overall results and qualifications from the work: In validation, the model predicted progression to ophthalmopathy with approximately 70% sensitivity and about 72% specificity, a median of around 6.6 months before onset. A model built on a 13 V-J signature distinguished ophthalmopathy from stable hyperthyroidism, reaching roughly 88% sensitivity and 81.08% specificity in cross-validation and 80%/75% in testing. Blood samples also contained most of the expanded thyroid clonotypes (frequency above 0.001), which suggests that blood repertoires may reflect thyroid immune responses. No statistical method was used to set the sample size in advance, and investigators knew the group allocation.

The CDR3 sequence holds 17 residues, the cysteine and phenylalanine included. Solely the CDR3 DNA is kept, with 51 bases framed from the first base. CDR1 is given as SGDLS and CDR2 as YYNGEE, both from the germline V gene. Relative to germline, V is 5 bases shorter and J is 0 bases shorter, with 18 bases between their ends. This clonotype has just a few counts. What this receptor recognizes is not known. Per-base quality was not reported, and no clone a single base away is much larger than it. Ophthalmopathy patients had moderately to severely active disease, with a Clinical Activity Score of 3 or more, a NOSPECS grade of 4 or more, and a disease duration of less than 3 months. Patients with uncontrolled infections, other autoimmune diseases, pregnancy or lactation were excluded. Diagnoses were established on the basis of clinical symptoms, serum thyroxine and TRAb, thyroid ultrasound, and orbital computed tomography. PBMCs were separated from roughly 9.3 ml of fresh peripheral blood using Ficoll-Paque density gradient centrifugation. Total RNA was extracted using Trizol reagent, and RNA quality was assessed on an Agilent 2100 Bioanalyzer.

TCR beta CDR3 regions were amplified from RNA transcripts. For the first round of RT-PCR on the TCR CDR3, the HTBI primer set was used together with the Qiagen OneStep RT-PCR kit. The libraries were constructed in a second round of multiplex PCR and then size-selected and purified. Paired-end sequencing of the libraries was performed with 100 bp reads on an Illumina HiSeq2000. The authors processed their data as follows. SOAPnuke was used to process the raw data, removing reads that contained adapters or uncalled bases, had a mean Phred below 15, or lacked an exact match to the constant primer or identifier. COPE v1.2.5 was used to merge high-quality paired reads, and clonotypes were defined as unique nucleotide sequences. MiTCR v1.1 was used to align the clonotypes against IMGT TRBV, TRBD and TRBJ reference segments. Only V-J combinations with frequency above 0.0001, covering approximately 99% of repertoires, were analysed. The TCS score was defined as the ratio of F50 (clonal expansion) to E x V (chaos), calculated using BLOSUM62-based TCRdist between CDR3 peptides within each V-J. Welch's t-statistics and random forest reduced 450 to 600 V-J features to around 14, which were used in a naive Bayes classifier (R e1071). Clones were called with MiXCR by TCRdb after fastp trimmed the public reads at Q25, and only in-frame beta chains were retained. Under each unique CDR3 protein, matching rows form one entry showing the most common genes and DNA. The V and J calls follow TCRdb's processing rather than the paper's. The sample table records hundreds of thousands of distinct CDR3 sequences; 17% of these occur just once. The top ten clonotypes cover around 17% of the sample.

The clonotype originates from a woman aged 18-30 years with Graves' ophthalmopathy. The chain was built from TRBV9 and TRBJ1-3; no D gene call is confident. The sample consisted of blood. The sequenced DNA is TGTGCCAGCAGTCTCAGCCGTTCGTTTAACTCTGGAAACACCATATATTTT. Its translation reads: CASSLSRSFNSGNTIYF.